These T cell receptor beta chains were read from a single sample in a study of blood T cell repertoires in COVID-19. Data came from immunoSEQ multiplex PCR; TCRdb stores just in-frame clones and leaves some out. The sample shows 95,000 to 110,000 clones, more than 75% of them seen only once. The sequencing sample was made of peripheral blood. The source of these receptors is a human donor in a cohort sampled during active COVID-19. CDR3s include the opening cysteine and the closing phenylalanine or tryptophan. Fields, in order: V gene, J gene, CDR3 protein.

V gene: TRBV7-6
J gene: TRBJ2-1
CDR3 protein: CASSLEAVEYNEQFF

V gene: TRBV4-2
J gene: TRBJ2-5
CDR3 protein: CASSPRTSGYQETQYF

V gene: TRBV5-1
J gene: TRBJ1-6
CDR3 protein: CASSINNSPLHF

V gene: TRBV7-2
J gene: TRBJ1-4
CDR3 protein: CASSSTGNHNEKLFF

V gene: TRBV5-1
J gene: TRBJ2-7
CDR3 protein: CASSLDPGGTGYEQYF

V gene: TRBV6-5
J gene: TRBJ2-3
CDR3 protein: CASMGSHTDTQYF

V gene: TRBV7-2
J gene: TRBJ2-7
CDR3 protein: CASSGQTYEQYF

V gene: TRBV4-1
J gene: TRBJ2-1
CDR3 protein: CASSQDPSGNEQFF

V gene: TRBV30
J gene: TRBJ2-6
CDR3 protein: CASRRVPCSGANVLTF

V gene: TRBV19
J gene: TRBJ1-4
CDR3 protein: CASSIGQTNEKLFF

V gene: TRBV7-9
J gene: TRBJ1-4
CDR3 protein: CASSAGEKLFF

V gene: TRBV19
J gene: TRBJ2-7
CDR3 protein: CASNPAGTTHEQYF

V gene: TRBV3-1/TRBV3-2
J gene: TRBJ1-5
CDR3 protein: CASSAHNRVGGQPQHF

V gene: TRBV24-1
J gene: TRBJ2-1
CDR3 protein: CATKRAGGEQFF

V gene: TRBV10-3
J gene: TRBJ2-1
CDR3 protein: CAISEWRADEQFF

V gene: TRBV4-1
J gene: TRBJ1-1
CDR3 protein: CASSAFSDLNTEAFF

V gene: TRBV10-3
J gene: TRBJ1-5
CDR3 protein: CAISFNRDSNQPQHF

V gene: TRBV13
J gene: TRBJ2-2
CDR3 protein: CASSPGTGGTGELFF

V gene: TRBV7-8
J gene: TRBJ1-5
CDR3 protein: CASSLRQGAPQHF

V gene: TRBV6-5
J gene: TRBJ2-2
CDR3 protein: CASRNTGAGELFF

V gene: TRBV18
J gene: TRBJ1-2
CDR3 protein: CASSPDRDYGYTF

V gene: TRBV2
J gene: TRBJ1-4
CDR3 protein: CASSGISVTNEKLFF

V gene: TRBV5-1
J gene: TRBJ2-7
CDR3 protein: CASSGGTGYEQYF

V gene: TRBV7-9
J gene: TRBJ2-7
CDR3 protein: CASSLRDRAPQYF

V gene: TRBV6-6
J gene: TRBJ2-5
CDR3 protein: CASSFIRGRSQETQYF

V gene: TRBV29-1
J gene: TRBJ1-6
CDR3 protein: CSVTAGDHSPLHF

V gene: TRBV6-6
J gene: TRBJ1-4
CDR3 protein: CASNGDRRGEKLFF

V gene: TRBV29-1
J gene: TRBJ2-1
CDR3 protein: CSVEGGQGAYNEQFF